The sequence of this T cell receptor beta chain was determined in a study of blood T cell repertoires in COVID-19 (dated by TCRdb to the early 2020s). Regarding the research as a whole: The collaborator samples originated in the United States, Italy and Spain and spanned the acute and convalescent phases of COVID-19. The material from the prospective study consisted of cDNA or gDNA derived from T cells, B-cell-depleted T cells, or PBMCs. Deeply sampled blood TCRbeta repertoires from subjects exposed to, actively infected with, or recovered from COVID-19 were included in the dataset. A freely available public database, intended as a resource for researchers studying the immune response to SARS-CoV-2, is where the repertoires were released. The samples were drawn from the first 160 participants of the ongoing ImmuneRACE study and from some 1,300 subjects provided by 6 global collaborators. A de-identified subject ID, COVID-19 status, age in years and sex were almost always included in the sample metadata. Where HLA class I and class II types were available, the types were taken from metadata supplied by the sample provider, not from assay-based typing. Overall study results and their limits: How much clinical and demographic metadata was included differed by source and by participant, and the metadata was provided uncurated.

The CDR3, cysteine through phenylalanine, is 21 amino acids long. Only CDR3 DNA remains: 63 bases, in frame from the first base. Via the germline V gene, CDR1 is MNHGY and CDR2 SVAAGI. V was cut back by 6 bases and J by 2 bases, leaving a gap of 35 bases between them. In the case of this clone: No cognate antigen has been identified for it. Base qualities were left out, and no much larger clone turns up one base away.

The collaborating institutions used their own protocols to collect whole blood in K2EDTA tubes. For TCRbeta analysis, collaborators shipped samples in one of three forms: frozen whole blood, isolated PBMCs, or DNA extracted from either of those sample types. TCRbeta CDR3 regions were amplified from genomic DNA using the immunoSEQ Assay, a bias-controlled multiplex PCR. Per the authors' processing: The number of nucleated cells in each sample was estimated from the amplification of reference gene primers within the assay. To quantify the absolute abundance of each unique TCRbeta CDR3 rearrangement, sequence reads were collapsed and filtered. For each sample, productive Simpson clonality was calculated by taking the square root of Simpson's diversity index across productive rearrangements. The source is immuneACCESS, and TCRdb retained only in-frame sequences with V and J called. Part of the clones is not carried over; for the studies checked, unresolved V genes explain less than half of this, and the remainder is unexplained. D and trimming were read from the DNA, whereas the V and J calls and clone size are those reported in that table. For this sample there are some 44,000 clones; around 93% appear just once. Approximately 12% of the sample is in the top ten clones.

Recombination linked TRBV6-9 to TRBJ2-7; the D gene is perhaps TRBD2, on 6 matching bases. Sequenced: peripheral blood. The sequence derives from a human donor in a cohort sampled during active COVID-19. The DNA sequence reads TGTGCCAGCAGATGCCTTTTCGAGGCGGGACTTCCCGGTGTGACTACCTACGAGCAGTACTTC. Translated, it reads CASRCLFEAGLPGVTTYEQYF.